The 2 T cell receptor beta chains listed next were all sequenced from one sample in a study of shared clonotypes between healthy human individuals. Data came from immunoSEQ multiplex PCR; TCRdb stores just in-frame clones and leaves some out. The profile shows 110,000 or so clones, approximately 70% of them singletons. What was sequenced was memory CD8+ T cells sorted from blood. Subset defined: CD45RO+ cells pooled with CCR7-negative TemRA cells. These receptor sequences come from a woman in her twenties or thirties in good health.

This clone was picked up one time. Since a far larger clone is one base different, this is likely a read error. This chain connects TRBV2 to TRBJ2-7, with 10 bases matching TRBD1. The V segment lost 5 bases and the J segment 2 bases; nucleotides outside the gene matches: 3. The CDR3 runs to 14 residues. The germline V gene has CDR1 SNHLY and CDR2 FYNNEI. As DNA, the CDR3 is TGTGCCAGCAGTTCCGGGACAGGGGCCTACGAGCAGTACTTC. Translation gives CASSSGTGAYEQYF.

The gene calls are TRBV29-1 and TRBJ2-7; either TRBD1 or TRBD2 may fit D (5 bases each). Looked up from germline, CDR1 is SQVTM and CDR2 is ANQGSEA. This CDR3 comprises 12 residues. Trimming left V 4 bases short and J 0 bases short, with 7 bases between. The CDR3 DNA follows: TGCAGCGTTGGGGGGAGCTCCTACGAGCAGTACTTC. Protein sequence: CSVGGSSYEQYF.